A selection of T cell receptor beta chains follows, all from one sample in a study of blood T cell repertoires in COVID-19. Generated by immunoSEQ multiplex PCR, the TCRdb table keeps only in-frame clones and is missing some. The data contain fewer than 130,000 clones, approximately 90% of them seen just once; the ten biggest clones take up less than 3.5%. The sequencing input was peripheral blood. These receptors all stem from a woman between 50 and 59 years old with acute or convalescent COVID-19. Both conserved end residues are trimmed from each CDR3. A D gene is named only where the DNA matches it firmly. Clone size, where shown, is once, few, many, or a class for clones that have expanded.

v_call: TRBV24-1; clone_size: NA; cdr3_length: 13; j_call: TRBJ2-3; d_call: TRBD2; cdr3_aa: ATSPTSGITDTQY
v_call: TRBV5-8; clone_size: NA; cdr3_length: 11; j_call: TRBJ2-1; d_call: TRBD1; cdr3_aa: ASSLPGGDEQF
v_call: TRBV28; clone_size: NA; cdr3_length: 11; j_call: TRBJ2-7; d_call: NA; cdr3_aa: ASSQTAPDEQY
v_call: TRBV2; clone_size: NA; cdr3_length: 15; j_call: TRBJ2-1; d_call: TRBD1; cdr3_aa: ASRATGMRSAYNEQF
v_call: TRBV7-9; clone_size: NA; cdr3_length: 11; j_call: TRBJ1-2; d_call: TRBD1; cdr3_aa: ASSLDRGLGYT
v_call: TRBV2; clone_size: once; cdr3_length: 12; j_call: TRBJ2-7; d_call: NA; cdr3_aa: ASSDGGPSNEQY
v_call: TRBV5-1; clone_size: NA; cdr3_length: 14; j_call: TRBJ1-3; d_call: TRBD1; cdr3_aa: ASSSGQLTSGNTIY
v_call: TRBV19; clone_size: once; cdr3_length: 13; j_call: TRBJ2-7; d_call: TRBD1; cdr3_aa: ASNPTGLSSYEQY
v_call: TRBV5-1; clone_size: NA; cdr3_length: 14; j_call: TRBJ2-1; d_call: TRBD2; cdr3_aa: ASGLQWTSGGNEQF
v_call: TRBV19; clone_size: NA; cdr3_length: 12; j_call: TRBJ1-4; d_call: NA; cdr3_aa: ASSIQGLDEKLF
v_call: TRBV6-5; clone_size: NA; cdr3_length: 13; j_call: TRBJ2-5; d_call: NA; cdr3_aa: ASTSGFWEQETQY
v_call: TRBV18; clone_size: NA; cdr3_length: 14; j_call: TRBJ2-3; d_call: TRBD2; cdr3_aa: ASSRRTSGSTDTQY
v_call: TRBV28; clone_size: NA; cdr3_length: 13; j_call: TRBJ2-3; d_call: TRBD2; cdr3_aa: ASSYGGRRADTQY
v_call: TRBV4-2; clone_size: once; cdr3_length: 14; j_call: TRBJ2-1; d_call: TRBD2; cdr3_aa: ASSQGLAATYNEQF
v_call: TRBV28; clone_size: NA; cdr3_length: 12; j_call: TRBJ2-7; d_call: TRBD2; cdr3_aa: ASTSGGMEYEQY
v_call: TRBV5-4; clone_size: once; cdr3_length: 13; j_call: TRBJ2-3; d_call: TRBD2; cdr3_aa: ASSLGGRKTDTQY
v_call: TRBV4-1; clone_size: few; cdr3_length: 14; j_call: TRBJ2-7; d_call: TRBD1; cdr3_aa: ASSQGAGQGAYEQY
v_call: TRBV30; clone_size: NA; cdr3_length: 16; j_call: TRBJ2-7; d_call: TRBD2; cdr3_aa: AWTNPFPASGSSYEQY
v_call: TRBV24-1; clone_size: NA; cdr3_length: 11; j_call: TRBJ2-1; d_call: NA; cdr3_aa: ATLIARNNEQF
v_call: TRBV5-1; clone_size: once; cdr3_length: 10; j_call: TRBJ2-7; d_call: NA; cdr3_aa: ASSLFGDEQY
v_call: TRBV7-9; clone_size: NA; cdr3_length: 12; j_call: TRBJ1-2; d_call: TRBD1; cdr3_aa: ASSYGQGAGGYT
v_call: TRBV25-1; clone_size: once; cdr3_length: 16; j_call: TRBJ2-4; d_call: TRBD2; cdr3_aa: ASSSGTSGSLAKNIQY
v_call: TRBV6-5; clone_size: NA; cdr3_length: 12; j_call: TRBJ1-5; d_call: TRBD1; cdr3_aa: ASTPPGQNQPQH
v_call: TRBV6-2/TRBV6-3; clone_size: NA; cdr3_length: 14; j_call: TRBJ1-1; d_call: TRBD1; cdr3_aa: ASSFPASGGITEAF
v_call: TRBV5-1; clone_size: NA; cdr3_length: 15; j_call: TRBJ1-4; d_call: TRBD1; cdr3_aa: ASRPWQGAPTNEKLF
v_call: TRBV6-5; clone_size: NA; cdr3_length: 12; j_call: TRBJ1-1; d_call: NA; cdr3_aa: ASSPRTMRTEAF
v_call: TRBV4-1; clone_size: NA; cdr3_length: 14; j_call: TRBJ1-3; d_call: NA; cdr3_aa: ASSQEARRAGNTIY